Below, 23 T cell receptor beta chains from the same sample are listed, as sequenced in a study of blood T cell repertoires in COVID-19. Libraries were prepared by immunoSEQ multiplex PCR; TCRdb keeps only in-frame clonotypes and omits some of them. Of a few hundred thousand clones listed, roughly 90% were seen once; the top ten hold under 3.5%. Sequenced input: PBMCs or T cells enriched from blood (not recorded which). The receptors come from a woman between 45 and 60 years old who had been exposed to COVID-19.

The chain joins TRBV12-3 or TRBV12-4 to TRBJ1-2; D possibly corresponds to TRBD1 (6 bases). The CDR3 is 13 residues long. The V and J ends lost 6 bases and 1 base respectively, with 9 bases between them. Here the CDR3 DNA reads TGTGCCAGCAGAGAACAGGGTAACTATGGCTACACCTTC. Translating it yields CASREQGNYGYTF.

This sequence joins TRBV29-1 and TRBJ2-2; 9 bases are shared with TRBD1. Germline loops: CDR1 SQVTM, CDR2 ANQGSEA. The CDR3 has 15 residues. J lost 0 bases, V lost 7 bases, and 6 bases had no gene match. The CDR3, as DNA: TGCAGCGGACAGGGGGTCGACTCGAACACCGGGGAGCTGTTTTTT. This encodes CSGQGVDSNTGELFF.

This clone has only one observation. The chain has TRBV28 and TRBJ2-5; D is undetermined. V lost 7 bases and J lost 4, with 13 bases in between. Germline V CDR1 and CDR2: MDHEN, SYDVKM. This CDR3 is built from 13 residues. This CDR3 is CASKALYLETQYF. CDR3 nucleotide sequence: TGTGCCAGCAAAGCCTTGTATTTAGAGACCCAGTACTTC.

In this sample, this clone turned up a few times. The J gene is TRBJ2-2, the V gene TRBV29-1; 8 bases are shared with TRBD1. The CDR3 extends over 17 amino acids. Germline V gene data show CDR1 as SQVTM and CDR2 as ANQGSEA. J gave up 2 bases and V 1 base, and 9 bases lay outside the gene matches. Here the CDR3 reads CSVEGPRTGTNTGELFF. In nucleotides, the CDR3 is TGCAGCGTTGAAGGACCAAGGACAGGGACAAACACCGGGGAGCTGTTTTTT.

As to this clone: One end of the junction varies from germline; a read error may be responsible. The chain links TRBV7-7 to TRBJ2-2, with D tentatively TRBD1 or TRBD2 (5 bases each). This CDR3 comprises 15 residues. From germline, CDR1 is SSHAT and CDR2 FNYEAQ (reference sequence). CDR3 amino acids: CASSLEGRAGGELFF. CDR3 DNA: TGTGCTAGCAGCTTAGAGGGCAGGGCCGGCGGGGAGCTGTTTTTT.

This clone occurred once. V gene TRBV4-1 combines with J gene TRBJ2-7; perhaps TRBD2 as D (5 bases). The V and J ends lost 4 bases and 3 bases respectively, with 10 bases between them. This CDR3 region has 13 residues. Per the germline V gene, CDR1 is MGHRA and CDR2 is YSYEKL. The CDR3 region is CASSPNEGYEQYF. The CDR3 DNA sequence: TGCGCCAGCAGCCCAAACGAGGGCTACGAGCAGTACTTC.

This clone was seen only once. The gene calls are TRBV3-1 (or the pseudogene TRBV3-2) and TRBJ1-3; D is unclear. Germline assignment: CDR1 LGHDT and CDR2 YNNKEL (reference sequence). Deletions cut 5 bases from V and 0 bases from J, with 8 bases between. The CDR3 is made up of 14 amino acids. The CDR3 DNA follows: TGTGCCAGCAGCGAAGTCTCCTCTGGAAACACCATATATTTT. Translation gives CASSEVSSGNTIYF.

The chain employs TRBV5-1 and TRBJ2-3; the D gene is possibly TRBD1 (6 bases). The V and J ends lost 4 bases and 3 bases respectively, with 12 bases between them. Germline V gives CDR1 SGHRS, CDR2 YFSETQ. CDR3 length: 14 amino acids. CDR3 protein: CASSPEQGTDTQYF. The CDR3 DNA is TGCGCCAGCAGCCCGGAACAGGGAACAGATACGCAGTATTTT.

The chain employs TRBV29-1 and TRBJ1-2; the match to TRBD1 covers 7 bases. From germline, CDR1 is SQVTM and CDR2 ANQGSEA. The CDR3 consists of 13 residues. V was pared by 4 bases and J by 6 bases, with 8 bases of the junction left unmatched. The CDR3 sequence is CSVGSGGWNGYTF. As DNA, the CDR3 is TGCAGCGTTGGGTCAGGGGGATGGAATGGCTACACCTTC.

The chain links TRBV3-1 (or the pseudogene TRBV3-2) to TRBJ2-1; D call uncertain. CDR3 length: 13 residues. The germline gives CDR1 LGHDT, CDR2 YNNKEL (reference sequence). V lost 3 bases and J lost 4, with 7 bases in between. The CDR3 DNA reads TGTGCCAGCAGCCACTTCAGTTACAATGAGCAGTTCTTC. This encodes CASSHFSYNEQFF.

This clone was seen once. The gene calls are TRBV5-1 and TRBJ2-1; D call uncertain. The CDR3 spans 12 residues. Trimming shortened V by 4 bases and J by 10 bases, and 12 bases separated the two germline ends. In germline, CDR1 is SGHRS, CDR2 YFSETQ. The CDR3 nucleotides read TGCGCCAGCAGCCCGGTTGGGCTCGAGCAGTTCTTC. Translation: CASSPVGLEQFF.

CDR3 bases: TGTGCCAGTAGTATAGTTCGTTTCCAGTCTTTCTTT. Its protein product is CASSIVRFQSFF. V usage is TRBV19 and J usage is TRBJ1-1; D is ambiguous. The CDR3 is 12 residues long. The germline V gene has CDR1 LNHDA and CDR2 SQIVND (reference sequence). V was pared by 1 base and J by 12 bases, with 12 bases between. Variable domain in full (rest from reference TRBV19 and TRBJ1-1): DGGITQSPKYLFRKEGQNVTLSCEQNLNHDAMYWYRQDPGQGLRLIYYSQIVNDFQKGDIAEGYSVSREKKESFPLTVTSAQKNPTAFYLCASSIVRFQSFFGQGTRLTVV.

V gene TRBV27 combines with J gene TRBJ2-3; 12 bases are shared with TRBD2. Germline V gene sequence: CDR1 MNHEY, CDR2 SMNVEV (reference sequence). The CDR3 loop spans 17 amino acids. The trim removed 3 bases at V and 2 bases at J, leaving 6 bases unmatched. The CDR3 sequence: CASSFLAGGPDTDTQYF. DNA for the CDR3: TGTGCCAGCAGTTTCCTAGCGGGGGGGCCCGACACAGATACGCAGTATTTT.

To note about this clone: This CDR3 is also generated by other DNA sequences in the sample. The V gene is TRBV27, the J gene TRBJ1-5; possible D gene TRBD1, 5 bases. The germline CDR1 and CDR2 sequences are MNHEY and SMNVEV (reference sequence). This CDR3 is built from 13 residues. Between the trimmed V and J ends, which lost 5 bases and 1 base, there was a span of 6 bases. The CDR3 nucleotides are TGTGCCAGCAGTAGGGGCAGCAATCAGCCCCAGCATTTT. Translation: CASSRGSNQPQHF.

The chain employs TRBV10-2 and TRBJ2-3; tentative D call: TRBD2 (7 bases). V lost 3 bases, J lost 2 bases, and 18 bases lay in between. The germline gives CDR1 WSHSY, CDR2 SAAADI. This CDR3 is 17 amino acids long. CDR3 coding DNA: TGCGCCAGCAGTGAACCGGAACGGGGGGCCGACACAGATACGCAGTATTTT. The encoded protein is CASSEPERGADTDTQYF.

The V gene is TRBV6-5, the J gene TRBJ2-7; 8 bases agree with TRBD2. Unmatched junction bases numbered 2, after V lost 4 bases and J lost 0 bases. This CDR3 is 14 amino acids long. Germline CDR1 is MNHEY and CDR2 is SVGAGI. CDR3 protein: CASSLAGTSYEQYF. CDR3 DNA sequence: TGTGCCAGCAGTTTAGCGGGGACCTCCTACGAGCAGTACTTC.

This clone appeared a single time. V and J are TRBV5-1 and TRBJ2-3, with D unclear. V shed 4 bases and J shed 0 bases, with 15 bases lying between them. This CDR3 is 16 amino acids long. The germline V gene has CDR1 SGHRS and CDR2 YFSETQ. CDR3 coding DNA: TGCGCCAGCAGCCGTTACGATGAAGCTAGCACAGATACGCAGTATTTT. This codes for CASSRYDEASTDTQYF.

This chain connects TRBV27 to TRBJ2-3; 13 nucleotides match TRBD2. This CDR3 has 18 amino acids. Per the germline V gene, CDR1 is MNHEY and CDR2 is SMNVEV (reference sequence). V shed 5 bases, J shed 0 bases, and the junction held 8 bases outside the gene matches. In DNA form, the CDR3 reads TGTGCCAGCAGTCACCTACCGGGACTAGCGGGAAGCACAGATACGCAGTATTTT. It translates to CASSHLPGLAGSTDTQYF.

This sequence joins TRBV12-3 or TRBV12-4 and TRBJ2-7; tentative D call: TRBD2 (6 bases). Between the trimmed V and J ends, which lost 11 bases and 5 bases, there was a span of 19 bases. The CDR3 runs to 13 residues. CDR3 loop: CACALGEENEQYF. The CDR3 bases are TGTGCCTGCGCCCTTGGGGAGGAGAACGAGCAGTACTTC.

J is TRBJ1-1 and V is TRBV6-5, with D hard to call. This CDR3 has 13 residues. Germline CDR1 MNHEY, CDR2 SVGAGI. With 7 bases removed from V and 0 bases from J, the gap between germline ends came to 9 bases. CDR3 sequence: CASKGAMNTEAFF. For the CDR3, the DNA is TGTGCCAGCAAGGGAGCAATGAACACTGAAGCTTTCTTT.

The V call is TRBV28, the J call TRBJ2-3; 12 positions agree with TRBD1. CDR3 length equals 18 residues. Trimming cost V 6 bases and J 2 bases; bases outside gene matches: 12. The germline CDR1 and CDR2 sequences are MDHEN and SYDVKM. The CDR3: CASRRRDRGRGITDTQYF. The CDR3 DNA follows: TGTGCCAGCAGGCGCCGGGACAGGGGGCGCGGTATCACAGATACGCAGTATTTT.

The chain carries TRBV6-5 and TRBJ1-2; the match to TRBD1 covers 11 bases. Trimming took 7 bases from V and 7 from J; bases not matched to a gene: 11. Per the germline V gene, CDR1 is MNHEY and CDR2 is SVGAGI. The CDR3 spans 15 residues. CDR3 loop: CASTSNGQGASGYTF. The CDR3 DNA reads TGTGCCAGCACCTCTAACGGACAGGGGGCCAGTGGCTACACCTTC.

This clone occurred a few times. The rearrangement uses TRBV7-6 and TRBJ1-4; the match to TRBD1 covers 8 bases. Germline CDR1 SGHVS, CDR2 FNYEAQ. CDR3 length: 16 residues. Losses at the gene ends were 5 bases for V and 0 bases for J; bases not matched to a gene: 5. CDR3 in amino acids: CASSPTGGATNEKLFF. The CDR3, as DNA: TGTGCCAGCAGCCCAACAGGGGGAGCAACTAATGAAAAACTGTTTTTT.